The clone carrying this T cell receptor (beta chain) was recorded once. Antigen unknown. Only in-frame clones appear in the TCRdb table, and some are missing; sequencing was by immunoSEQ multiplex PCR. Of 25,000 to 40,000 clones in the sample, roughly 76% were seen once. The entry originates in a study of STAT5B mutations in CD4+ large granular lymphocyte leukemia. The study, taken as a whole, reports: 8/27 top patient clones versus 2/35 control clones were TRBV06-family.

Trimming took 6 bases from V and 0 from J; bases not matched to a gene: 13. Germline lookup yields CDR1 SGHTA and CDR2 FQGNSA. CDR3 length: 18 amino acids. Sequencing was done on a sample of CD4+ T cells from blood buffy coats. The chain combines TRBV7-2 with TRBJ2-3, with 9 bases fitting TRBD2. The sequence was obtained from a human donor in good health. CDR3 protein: CASSLSPSGVRSTDTQYF. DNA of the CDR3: TGTGCCAGCAGTTTAAGTCCTAGCGGGGTCCGTAGCACAGATACGCAGTATTTT. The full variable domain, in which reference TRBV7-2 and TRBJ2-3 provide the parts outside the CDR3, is GAGVSQSPSNKVTEKGKDVELRCDPISGHTALYWYRQSLGQGLEFLIYFQGNSAPDKSGLPSDRFSAERTGGSVSTLTIQRTQQEDSAVYLCASSLSPSGVRSTDTQYFGPGTRLTVL.